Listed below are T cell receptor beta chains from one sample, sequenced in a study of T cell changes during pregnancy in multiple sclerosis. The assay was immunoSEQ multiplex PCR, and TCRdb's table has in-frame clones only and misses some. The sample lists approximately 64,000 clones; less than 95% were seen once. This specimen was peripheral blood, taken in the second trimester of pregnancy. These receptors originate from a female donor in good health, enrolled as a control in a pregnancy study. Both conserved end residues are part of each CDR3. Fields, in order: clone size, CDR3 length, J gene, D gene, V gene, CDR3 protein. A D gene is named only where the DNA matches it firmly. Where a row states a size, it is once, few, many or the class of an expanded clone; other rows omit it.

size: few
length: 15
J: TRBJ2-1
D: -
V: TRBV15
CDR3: CATSRANSADNEQFF

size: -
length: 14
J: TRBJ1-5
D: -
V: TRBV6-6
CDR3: CATESGGTNQPQHF

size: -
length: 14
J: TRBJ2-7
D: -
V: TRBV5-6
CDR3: CASSFLAAVGEQYF

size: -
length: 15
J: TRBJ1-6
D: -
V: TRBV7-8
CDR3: CASSQLRVVQSPLHF

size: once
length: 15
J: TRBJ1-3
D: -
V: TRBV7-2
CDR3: CASSSGGGPSGTIYF

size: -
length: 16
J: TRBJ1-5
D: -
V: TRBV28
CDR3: CASSSSGLIYNQPQHF

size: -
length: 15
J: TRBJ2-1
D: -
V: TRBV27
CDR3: CASSVHRESYNEQFF

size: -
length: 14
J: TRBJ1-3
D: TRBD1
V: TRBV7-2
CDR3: CASSPDRVGNTIYF

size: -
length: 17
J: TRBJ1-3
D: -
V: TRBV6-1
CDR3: CASSESAGLGSGNTIYF

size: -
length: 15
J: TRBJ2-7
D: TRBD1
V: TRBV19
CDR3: CASSPGQGAAYEQYF

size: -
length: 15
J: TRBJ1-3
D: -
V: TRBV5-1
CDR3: CASSPEAGEGNTIYF

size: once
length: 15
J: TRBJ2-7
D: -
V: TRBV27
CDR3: CASSMTGGHLYEQYF

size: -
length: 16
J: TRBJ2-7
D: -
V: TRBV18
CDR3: CASSPPNGGISYEQYF

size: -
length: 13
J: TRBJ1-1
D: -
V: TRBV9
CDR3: CASSVEREAEAFF

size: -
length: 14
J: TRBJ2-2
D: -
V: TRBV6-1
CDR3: CASRNRVGTGELFF

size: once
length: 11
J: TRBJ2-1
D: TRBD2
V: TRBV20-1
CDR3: CSARRGAEQFF

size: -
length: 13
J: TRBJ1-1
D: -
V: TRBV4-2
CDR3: CASSHPRDPEAFF

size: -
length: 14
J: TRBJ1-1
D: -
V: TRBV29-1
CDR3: CSVNRAFRATEAFF

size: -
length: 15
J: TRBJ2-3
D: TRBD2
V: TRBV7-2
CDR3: CASSLAPSGVDTQYF

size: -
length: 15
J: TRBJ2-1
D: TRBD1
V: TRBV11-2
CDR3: CASSVRDRGLGEQFF

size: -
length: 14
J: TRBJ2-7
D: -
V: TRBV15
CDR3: CATSRDRGEGEQYF

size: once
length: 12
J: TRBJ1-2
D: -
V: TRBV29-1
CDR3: CSVSGQTYGYTF

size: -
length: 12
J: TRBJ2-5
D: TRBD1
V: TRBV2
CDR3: CAIRTGKETQYF

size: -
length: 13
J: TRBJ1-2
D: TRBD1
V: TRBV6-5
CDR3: CASSRTGGGGYTF

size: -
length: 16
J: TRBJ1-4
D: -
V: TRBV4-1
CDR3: CASSHGTGKPNEKLFF

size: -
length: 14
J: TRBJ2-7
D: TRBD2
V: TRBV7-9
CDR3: CASSLLAGAYEQYF

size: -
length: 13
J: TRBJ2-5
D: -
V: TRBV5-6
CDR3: CASSLMTEETQYF

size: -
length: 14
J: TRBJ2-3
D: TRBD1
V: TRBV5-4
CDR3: CASPGTGGSDTQYF

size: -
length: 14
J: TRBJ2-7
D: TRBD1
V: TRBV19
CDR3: CASSIAQGAYEQYF

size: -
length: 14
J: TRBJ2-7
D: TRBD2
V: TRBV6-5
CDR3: CASSVSGRGGEQYF

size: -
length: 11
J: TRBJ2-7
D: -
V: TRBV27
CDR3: CASSGQFGQYF

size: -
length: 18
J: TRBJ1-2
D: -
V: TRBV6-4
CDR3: CASSAWPGQAIPGDGYTF

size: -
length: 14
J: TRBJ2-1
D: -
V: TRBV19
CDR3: CASSILGPTYEQFF

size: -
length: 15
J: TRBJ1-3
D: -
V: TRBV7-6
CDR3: CAIPSGAFSGNTIYF

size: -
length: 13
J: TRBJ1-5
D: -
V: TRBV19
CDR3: CASSINGDQPQHF

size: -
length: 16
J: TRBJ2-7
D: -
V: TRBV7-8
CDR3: CASSPRRLALRSEQYF

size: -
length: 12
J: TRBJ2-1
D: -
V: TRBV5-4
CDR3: CASSPNNNEQFF

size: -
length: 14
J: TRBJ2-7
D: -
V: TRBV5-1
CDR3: CASSLTGSNYEQYF

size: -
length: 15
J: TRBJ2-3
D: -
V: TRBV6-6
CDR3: CASSYGPGIGDTQYF

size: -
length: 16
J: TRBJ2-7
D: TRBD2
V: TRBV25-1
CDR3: CASSRDIAGVVYEQYF

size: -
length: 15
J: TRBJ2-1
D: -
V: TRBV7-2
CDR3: CASSLGLVRNNEQFF

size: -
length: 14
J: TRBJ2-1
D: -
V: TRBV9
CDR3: CASSVESAYNEQFF

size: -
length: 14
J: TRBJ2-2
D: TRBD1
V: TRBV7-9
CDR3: CARGTGANTGELFF

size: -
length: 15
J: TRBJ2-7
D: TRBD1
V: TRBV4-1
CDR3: CASSRGTGGTYEQYF

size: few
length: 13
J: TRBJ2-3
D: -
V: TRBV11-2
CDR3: CASSSQGTDTQYF

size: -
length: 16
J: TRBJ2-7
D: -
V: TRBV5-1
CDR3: CASSLDGHSSSYEQYF

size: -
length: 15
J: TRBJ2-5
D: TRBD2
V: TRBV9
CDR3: CASSVSAGGQETQYF